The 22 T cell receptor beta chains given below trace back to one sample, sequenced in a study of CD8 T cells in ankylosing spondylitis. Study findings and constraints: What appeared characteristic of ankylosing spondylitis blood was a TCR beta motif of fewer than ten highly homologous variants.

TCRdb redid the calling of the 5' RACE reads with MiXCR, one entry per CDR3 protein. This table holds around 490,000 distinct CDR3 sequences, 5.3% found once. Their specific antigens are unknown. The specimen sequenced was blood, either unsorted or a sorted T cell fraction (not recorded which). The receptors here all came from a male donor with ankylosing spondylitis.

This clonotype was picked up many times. This chain's CDR3 is CSARTHRGRHEQYF. The DNA of the CDR3 is TGCAGTGCTAGAACCCACAGGGGGCGGCACGAGCAGTACTTC. The chain employs TRBV20-1 and TRBJ2-7; 9 bases match TRBD1. The V gene's germline CDR1 is DFQATT and CDR2 SNEGSKA (reference sequence). This CDR3 has 14 amino acids. After removal of 2 bases from V and 5 bases from J, the junction contained 7 bases not matched to a gene.

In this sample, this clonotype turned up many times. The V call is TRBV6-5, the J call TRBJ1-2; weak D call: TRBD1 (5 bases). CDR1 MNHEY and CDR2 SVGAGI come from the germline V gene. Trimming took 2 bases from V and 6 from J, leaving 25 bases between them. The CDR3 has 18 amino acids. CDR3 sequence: CASSYGPGPRVGTHGYTF. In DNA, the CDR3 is TGTGCCAGCAGTTACGGACCGGGACCCCGGGTTGGGACCCATGGCTACACCTTC.

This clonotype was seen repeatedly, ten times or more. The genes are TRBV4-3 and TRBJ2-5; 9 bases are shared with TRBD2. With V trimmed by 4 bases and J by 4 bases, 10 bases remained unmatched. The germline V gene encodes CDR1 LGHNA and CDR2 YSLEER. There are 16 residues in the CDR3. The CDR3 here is CASSPVFGTSRETQYF. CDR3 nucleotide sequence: TGCGCCAGCAGCCCAGTTTTTGGGACTAGCAGAGAGACCCAGTACTTC.

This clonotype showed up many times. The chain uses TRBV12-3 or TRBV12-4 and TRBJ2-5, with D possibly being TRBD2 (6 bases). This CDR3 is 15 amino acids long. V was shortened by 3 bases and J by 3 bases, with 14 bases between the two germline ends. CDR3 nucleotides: TGTGCCAGCAGTTTTAGTACTAGCAGAGAAGAGACCCAGTACTTC. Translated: CASSFSTSREETQYF.

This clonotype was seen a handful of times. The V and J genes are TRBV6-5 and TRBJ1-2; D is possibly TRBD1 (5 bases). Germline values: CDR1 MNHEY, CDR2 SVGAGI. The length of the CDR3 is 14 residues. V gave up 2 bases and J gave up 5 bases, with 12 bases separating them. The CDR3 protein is CASSYLGRGYGYTF. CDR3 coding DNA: TGTGCCAGCAGTTACCTGGGTAGGGGATATGGCTACACCTTC.

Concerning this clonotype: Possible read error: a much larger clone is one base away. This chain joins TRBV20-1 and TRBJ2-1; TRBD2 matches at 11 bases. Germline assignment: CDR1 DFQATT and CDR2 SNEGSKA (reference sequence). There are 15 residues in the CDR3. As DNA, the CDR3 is TGCAGTGCTAGAGACCCGACTAGCGGGAAGAATGAGCAGCTCTTC. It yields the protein CSARDPTSGKNEQLF.

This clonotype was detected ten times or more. CDR3 sequence (DNA): TGTGCCAGCAGCCAACTGACCGGGGAGCTGTTTTTT. Translation gives CASSQLTGELFF. The chain recombines TRBV3-1 with TRBJ2-2; no firm D call. The CDR3 is made up of 12 amino acids. CDR1 and CDR2 (germline): LGHDT, YNNKEL (reference sequence). Trimming took 2 bases from V and 5 from J, leaving 3 bases between them.

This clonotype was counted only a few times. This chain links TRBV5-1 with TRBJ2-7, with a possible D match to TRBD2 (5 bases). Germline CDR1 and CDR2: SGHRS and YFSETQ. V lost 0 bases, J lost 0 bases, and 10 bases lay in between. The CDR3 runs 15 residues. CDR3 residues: CASSLDAGNSYEQYF. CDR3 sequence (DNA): TGCGCCAGCAGCTTGGATGCCGGGAACTCCTACGAGCAGTACTTC.

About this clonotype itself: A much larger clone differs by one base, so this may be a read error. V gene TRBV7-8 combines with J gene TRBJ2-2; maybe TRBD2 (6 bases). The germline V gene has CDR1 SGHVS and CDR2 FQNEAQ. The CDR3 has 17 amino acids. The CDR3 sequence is CVSSLALATMNTGELFF. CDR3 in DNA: TGTGTCAGCAGCTTAGCTCTAGCGACCATGAACACCGGGGAGCTGTTTTTT.

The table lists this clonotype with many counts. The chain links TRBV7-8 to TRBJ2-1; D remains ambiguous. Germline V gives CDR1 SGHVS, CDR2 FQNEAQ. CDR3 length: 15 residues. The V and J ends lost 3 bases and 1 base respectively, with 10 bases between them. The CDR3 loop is CASSFSMGSYNEQFF. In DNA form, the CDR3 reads TGTGCCAGCAGCTTTAGCATGGGTTCCTACAATGAGCAGTTCTTC.

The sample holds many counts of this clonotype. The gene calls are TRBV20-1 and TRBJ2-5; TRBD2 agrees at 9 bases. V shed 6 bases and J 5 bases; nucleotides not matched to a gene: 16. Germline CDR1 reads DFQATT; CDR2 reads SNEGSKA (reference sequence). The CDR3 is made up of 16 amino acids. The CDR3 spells CSADASWRGGLETQYF. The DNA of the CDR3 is TGCAGTGCGGACGCTTCCTGGCGGGGGGGCCTCGAGACCCAGTACTTC.

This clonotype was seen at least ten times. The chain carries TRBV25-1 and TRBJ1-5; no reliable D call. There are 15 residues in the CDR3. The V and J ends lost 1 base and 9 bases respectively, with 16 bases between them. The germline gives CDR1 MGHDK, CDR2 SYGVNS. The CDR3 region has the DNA TGTGCCAGCAGTGAATCTTCCGGGGAAGGACGGCCCCAGCATTTT. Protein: CASSESSGEGRPQHF.

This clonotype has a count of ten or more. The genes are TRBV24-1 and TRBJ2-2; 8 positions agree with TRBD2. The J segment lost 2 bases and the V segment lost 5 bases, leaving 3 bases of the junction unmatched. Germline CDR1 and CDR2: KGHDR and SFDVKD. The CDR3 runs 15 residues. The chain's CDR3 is CATSGLAINTGELFF. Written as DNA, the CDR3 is TGTGCCACCAGTGGACTAGCGATTAACACCGGGGAGCTGTTTTTT.

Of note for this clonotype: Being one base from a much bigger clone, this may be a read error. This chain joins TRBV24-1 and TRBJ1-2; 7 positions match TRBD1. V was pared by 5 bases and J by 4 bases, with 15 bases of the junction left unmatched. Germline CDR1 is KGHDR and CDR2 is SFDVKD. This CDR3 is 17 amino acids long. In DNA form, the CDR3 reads TGTGCCACCAGTGTAGGGACAGAGGACCCCTTTGGCTATGGCTACACCTTC. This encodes CATSVGTEDPFGYGYTF.

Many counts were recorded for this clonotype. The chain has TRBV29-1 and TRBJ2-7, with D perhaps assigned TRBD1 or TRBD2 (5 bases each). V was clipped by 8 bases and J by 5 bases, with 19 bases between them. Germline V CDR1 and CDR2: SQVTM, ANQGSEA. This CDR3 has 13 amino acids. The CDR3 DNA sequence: TGCAGCATCGGGACCCTCCATACCAACGAGCAGTACTTC. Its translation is CSIGTLHTNEQYF.

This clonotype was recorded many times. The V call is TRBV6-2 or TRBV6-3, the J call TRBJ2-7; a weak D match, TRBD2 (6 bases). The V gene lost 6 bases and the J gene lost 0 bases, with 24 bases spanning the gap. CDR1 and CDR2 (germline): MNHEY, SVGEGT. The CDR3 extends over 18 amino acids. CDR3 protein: CASSKPRTGDESSYEQYF. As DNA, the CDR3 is TGTGCCAGCAGCAAACCTCGCACGGGGGACGAAAGCTCCTACGAGCAGTACTTC.

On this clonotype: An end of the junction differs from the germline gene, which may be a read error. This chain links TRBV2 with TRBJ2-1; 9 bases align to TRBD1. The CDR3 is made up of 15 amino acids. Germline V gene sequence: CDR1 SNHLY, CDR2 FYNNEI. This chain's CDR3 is CASSPGTGRRDEKFF. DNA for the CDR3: TGTGCCAGCAGTCCCGGGACAGGGAGGCGGGATGAGAAGTTCTTC. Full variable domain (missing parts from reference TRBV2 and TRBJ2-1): EPEVTQTPSHQVTQMGQEVILRCVPISNHLYFYWYRQILGQKVEFLVSFYNNEISEKSEIFDDQFSVERPDGSNFTLKIRSTKLEDSAMYFCASSPGTGRRDEKFFGPGTRLTVL.

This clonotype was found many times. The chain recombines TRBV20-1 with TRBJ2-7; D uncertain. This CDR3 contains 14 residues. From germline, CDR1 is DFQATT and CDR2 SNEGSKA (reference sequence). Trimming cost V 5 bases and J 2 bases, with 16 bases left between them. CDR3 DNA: TGCAGTGCTCCCGGGCCCCCCGACCCCTACGAGCAGTACTTC. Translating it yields CSAPGPPDPYEQYF.

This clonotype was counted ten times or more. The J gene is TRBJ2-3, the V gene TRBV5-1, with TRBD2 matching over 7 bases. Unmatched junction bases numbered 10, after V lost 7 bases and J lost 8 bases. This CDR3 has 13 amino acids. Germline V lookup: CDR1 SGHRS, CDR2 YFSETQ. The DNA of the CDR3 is TGCGCCAGCGGCCTCGCGGGGGACGTTACGCAGTATTTT. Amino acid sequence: CASGLAGDVTQYF.

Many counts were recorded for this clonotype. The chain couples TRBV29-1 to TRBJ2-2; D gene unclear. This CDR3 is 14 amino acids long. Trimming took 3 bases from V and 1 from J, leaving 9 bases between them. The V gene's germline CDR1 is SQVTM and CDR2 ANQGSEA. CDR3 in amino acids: CSVDNWQNTGELFF. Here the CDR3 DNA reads TGCAGCGTTGACAATTGGCAGAACACCGGGGAGCTGTTTTTT.

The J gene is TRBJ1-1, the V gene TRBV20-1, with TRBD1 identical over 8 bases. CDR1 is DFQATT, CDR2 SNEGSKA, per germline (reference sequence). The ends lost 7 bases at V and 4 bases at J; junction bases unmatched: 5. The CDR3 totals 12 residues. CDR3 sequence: CSVFTGGTEAFF. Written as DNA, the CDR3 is TGCAGTGTCTTTACAGGGGGCACTGAAGCTTTCTTT.

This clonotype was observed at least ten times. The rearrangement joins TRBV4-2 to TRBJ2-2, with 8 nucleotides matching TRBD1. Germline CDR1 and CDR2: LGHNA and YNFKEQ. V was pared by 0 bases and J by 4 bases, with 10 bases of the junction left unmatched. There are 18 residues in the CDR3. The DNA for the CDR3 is TGTGCCAGCAGCCAAGAGCCAGGGGGCAAGTTCCTCACCGGGGAGCTGTTTTTT. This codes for CASSQEPGGKFLTGELFF.